The T cell receptor beta chain under discussion was sequenced for a study of T cell responses to AZD1222 COVID-19 vaccine. A note on this clone: Antigen: not known.

Germline V gives CDR1 SNHLY, CDR2 FYNNEI. This CDR3 comprises 15 residues. J lost 4 bases, V lost 6 bases, and 7 bases had no gene match. General study findings and limits: Across spike, vaccine-associated CD4 TCRs were found, dominant at 160-218 and 743-854. The study found Spike-specific TCR breadth and depth rose after two AZD1222 doses. Repertoires were sampled only after the peak T cell response. The donor group comprised mostly white British people and more females; the analysis possibly underestimated clonal diversity.

Only in-frame clones appear in the TCRdb table, and some are missing; sequencing was by immunoSEQ multiplex PCR. The sample carries approximately 180,000 clones, 88% recorded once. This specimen was peripheral blood, taken on day 0 of AZD1222 vaccination. The gene calls are TRBV2 and TRBJ2-5, with 11 bases that match TRBD2. The TCR was taken from an adult in good health. DNA for the CDR3: TGTGCCAGCAGGGTTAGCGGGGGGGCCGGAGAGACCCAGTACTTC. It codes for CASRVSGGAGETQYF.